The 5 T cell receptor beta chains listed next were all sequenced from one sample in a study of blood T cell repertoires in COVID-19. Profiled with immunoSEQ multiplex PCR; TCRdb holds only in-frame clones, not every one. The table lists 140,000 to 150,000 clones, approximately 80% of them singletons. Material for sequencing was peripheral blood. These receptor sequences come from a human donor with acute or convalescent COVID-19. The donor label of this sample is uncertain.

This clone was recorded at least ten times. This same CDR3 is encoded by further DNA sequences in the sample. The rearrangement joins TRBV5-1 to TRBJ2-3; unclear D gene. V gave up 3 bases and J gave up 2 bases, with 4 bases separating them. The CDR3 extends over 12 amino acids. The germline CDR1 and CDR2 sequences are SGHRS and YFSETQ. CDR3 in amino acids: CASSSSTDTQYF. CDR3 bases: TGCGCCAGCAGCTCCTCCACAGATACGCAGTATTTT.

This chain links TRBV5-6 with TRBJ2-5; TRBD2 matches at 13 bases. This CDR3 is built from 15 residues. Germline values: CDR1 SGHDT, CDR2 YYEEEE. V was pared by 4 bases and J by 5 bases, with 5 bases of the junction left unmatched. The CDR3 region is CASSRTSGGGETQYF. CDR3 DNA sequence: TGTGCCAGCAGCAGGACTAGCGGGGGAGGGGAGACCCAGTACTTC.

The rearrangement joins TRBV6-1 to TRBJ1-6, with 8 nucleotides matching TRBD1. The junction had 9 bases not matched to a gene; V was cut back by 4 bases and J by 7 bases. This CDR3 is built from 16 residues. Germline-derived CDR1 and CDR2 are MNHNS and SASEGT. CDR3 amino acids: CASSGLPGGANSPLHF. In DNA form, the CDR3 reads TGTGCCAGCAGTGGACTTCCAGGGGGCGCAAATTCACCCCTCCACTTT.

On this clone: Other DNA sequences from this sample encode an identical CDR3 as well. The rearrangement joins TRBV5-1 to TRBJ1-1, with D possibly TRBD1 on 5 matching bases. This CDR3 is built from 13 residues. Trimming took off 0 bases at V and 5 bases at J, with 8 bases between the two ends. In germline, CDR1 is SGHRS, CDR2 YFSETQ. The CDR3 sequence: CASSLDGGTEAFF. DNA of the CDR3: TGCGCCAGCAGCTTGGACGGGGGGACTGAAGCTTTCTTT. The whole variable domain, remainder taken from reference TRBV5-1 and TRBJ1-1, is KAGVTQTPRYLIKTRGQQVTLSCSPISGHRSVSWYQQTPGQGLQFLFEYFSETQRNKGNFPGRFSGRQFSNSRSEMNVSTLELGDSALYLCASSLDGGTEAFFGQGTRLTVV.

This clone was seen a few times. This chain connects TRBV19 to TRBJ1-2, with 11 bases lining up with TRBD1. The germline gives CDR1 LNHDA, CDR2 SQIVND (reference sequence). V was pared by 7 bases and J by 4 bases, with 8 bases of the junction left unmatched. This CDR3 is 15 amino acids long. DNA of the CDR3: TGTGCCAGTACCTACCGGACAGGGGGCGGCTATGGCTACACCTTC. Translating it yields CASTYRTGGGYGYTF.